Listed here are 8 T cell receptor beta chains from one sample, sequenced in a study of monozygotic twins with inflammatory bowel disease. TCRdb reanalyzed the 5' RACE reads and collapses them to one entry per CDR3 protein, without DNA. The sample has 150,000 to 200,000 distinct CDR3 sequences, and its top ten clones hold approximately 3%. Sequencing used blood. Source of these receptors: a human donor with ulcerative colitis or Crohn's disease, or a healthy co-twin of an affected twin (not recorded which).

The V call is TRBV30, the J call TRBJ2-4; absent DNA, TCRdb's TRBD1 call cannot be checked. Germline-derived CDR1 and CDR2 are GTSNPN and SVGIG (reference sequence). The CDR3 runs to 15 residues. The CDR3 is CAWSPQRTGKNIQYF.

The chain employs TRBV24-1 and TRBJ1-5; TCRdb returns TRBD1, unconfirmable since there is no DNA. The CDR3 extends over 15 amino acids. Germline CDR1 reads KGHDR; CDR2 reads SFDVKD. The CDR3 reads CATSDPGPINQPQHF.

The rearrangement uses TRBV4-3 and TRBJ1-4. The CDR3 is made up of 16 amino acids. Looked up from germline, CDR1 is LGHNA and CDR2 is YSLEER. The CDR3 is CASSYLKYPTNEKLFF.

The CDR3 loop reads CASSPQPAVALRNEQFF. The chain links TRBV7-9 to TRBJ2-1; absent DNA, TCRdb's TRBD2 call cannot be checked. Per germline, CDR1 SEHNR and CDR2 FQNEAQ (reference sequence). The CDR3 is 17 amino acids.

The genes are TRBV9 and TRBJ1-1. The germline CDR1 and CDR2 sequences are SGDLS and YYNGEE. The length of the CDR3 is 16 residues. Here the CDR3 reads CASSPLDGWGNTEAFF.

This chain connects TRBV6-1 to TRBJ1-1; TCRdb lists TRBD1, though no DNA is available to test this call. The CDR3 has 15 amino acids. The germline CDR1 and CDR2 sequences are MNHNS and SASEGT. This CDR3 is CASSFGTGMNTEAFF.

The chain has TRBV27 and TRBJ2-7; TCRdb's assignment of TRBD1 cannot be checked, as there is no DNA. Germline CDR1 reads MNHEY; CDR2 reads SMNVEV (reference sequence). This CDR3 is 13 amino acids long. The CDR3 protein is CASSKQGPYEQYF.

The CDR3: CASSLVVRGTGELFF. The V and J genes are TRBV5-4 and TRBJ2-2; TCRdb lists TRBD1, though no DNA is available to test this call. The CDR3 runs 15 residues. Looked up from germline, CDR1 is SGHNT and CDR2 is YYREEE (reference sequence).